Presented here are 22 T cell receptor beta chains from one specimen sequenced in a study of blood T cell repertoires in COVID-19. Profiled with immunoSEQ multiplex PCR; TCRdb holds only in-frame clones, not every one. Of 180,000 or so clones detected, 85% appear once; the ten largest clones hold roughly 20%. Sequences were obtained from peripheral blood. The receptors were sampled from a person aged 70 to 85 with COVID-19, enrolled during active disease.

The CDR3 sequence is CASSRGAGGDPGELFF. The CDR3 nucleotides read TGTGCCAGCAGCCGTGGGGCAGGGGGCGATCCCGGGGAGCTGTTTTTT. The chain joins TRBV7-9 to TRBJ2-2; TRBD1 matches at 8 bases. V shed 5 bases, J shed 6 bases, and the junction held 11 bases outside the gene matches. From germline, CDR1 is SEHNR and CDR2 FQNEAQ (reference sequence). This CDR3 is built from 16 residues.

The chain is built from TRBV14 and TRBJ2-5; 7 bases align to TRBD1. The CDR3 is made up of 15 amino acids. Germline trimming cut 1 base from V and 1 base from J; bases unmatched to any gene: 3. CDR1 SGHDN and CDR2 FVKESK come from the germline V gene. The CDR3 coding sequence is TGTGCCAGCAGCCAAGCAACAGGGGCCCAAGAGACCCAGTACTTC. It encodes CASSQATGAQETQYF.

V and J are TRBV6-2 or TRBV6-3 and TRBJ2-1; 11 positions match TRBD2. From germline, CDR1 is MNHEY and CDR2 SVGEGT. The CDR3 covers 19 residues. J gave up 2 bases and V 0 bases, and 9 bases lay outside the gene matches. The CDR3 nucleotides read TGTGCCAGCAGTTACTCGATAGCTAGCGGGAGGATAACCTACAATGAGCAGTTCTTC. The encoded protein is CASSYSIASGRITYNEQFF.

For this clone: The same CDR3 is also encoded by other DNA sequences in this sample. The chain employs TRBV6-2 or TRBV6-3 and TRBJ2-7; D remains ambiguous. CDR3 size: 13 residues. Germline loops: CDR1 MNHEY, CDR2 SVGEGT. V was shortened by 0 bases and J by 2 bases, with 5 bases between the two germline ends. The CDR3 nucleotides are TGTGCCAGCAGTTACTCCCAAACCTACGAGCAGTACTTC. It is translated as CASSYSQTYEQYF.

V gene TRBV5-4 combines with J gene TRBJ2-3; 12 nucleotides agree with TRBD2. Losses at the gene ends were 4 bases for V and 7 bases for J; bases not matched to a gene: 10. Germline CDR1 reads SGHNT; CDR2 reads YYREEE (reference sequence). CDR3 size: 16 residues. The CDR3 region is CASSPILAGGSHTQYF. The CDR3 DNA reads TGTGCCAGCAGCCCAATACTAGCGGGGGGTTCACATACGCAGTATTTT. The variable domain in full, completed from reference TRBV5-4 and TRBJ2-3, reads ETGVTQSPTHLIKTRGQQVTLRCSSQSGHNTVSWYQQALGQGPQFIFQYYREEENGRGNFPPRFSGLQFPNYSSELNVNALELDDSALYLCASSPILAGGSHTQYFGPGTRLTVL.

The rearrangement uses TRBV7-8 and TRBJ2-1, with 7 bases that match TRBD2. From germline, CDR1 is SGHVS and CDR2 FQNEAQ. This CDR3 comprises 15 residues. V shed 5 bases and J 0 bases; nucleotides not matched to a gene: 4. CDR3 residues: CASSASGVSYNEQFF. DNA for the CDR3: TGTGCCAGCAGCGCGAGCGGGGTCTCCTACAATGAGCAGTTCTTC. Filled out from reference TRBV7-8 and TRBJ2-1, the complete variable domain reads GAGVSQSPRYKVAKRGQDVALRCDPISGHVSLFWYQQALGQGPEFLTYFQNEAQLDKSGLPSDRFFAERPEGSVSTLKIQRTQQEDSAVYLCASSASGVSYNEQFFGPGTRLTVL.

This clone appeared once. The chain combines TRBV24-1 with TRBJ2-1; 8 bases fit TRBD2. Germline-derived CDR1 and CDR2 are KGHDR and SFDVKD. This CDR3 is built from 15 residues. The ends lost 9 bases at V and 2 bases at J; junction bases unmatched: 8. The CDR3, as DNA: TGTGCCACCCGGGGGGGGGACGGAGCCTACAATGAGCAGTTCTTC. It translates to CATRGGDGAYNEQFF.

This sequence joins TRBV6-5 and TRBJ1-3; TRBD1 might be the D (6 bases). Germline V gene data show CDR1 as MNHEY and CDR2 as SVGAGI. CDR3 length equals 13 residues. The V and J ends lost 6 bases and 4 bases respectively, with 10 bases between them. Here the CDR3 reads CASRTGKGNTIYF. The CDR3 DNA reads as TGTGCCAGCAGGACAGGCAAGGGAAACACCATATATTTT.

The rearrangement uses TRBV28 and TRBJ1-1; 7 nucleotides agree with TRBD1. Germline V lookup: CDR1 MDHEN, CDR2 SYDVKM. The CDR3 has 14 amino acids. The junction had 5 bases not matched to a gene; V was cut back by 2 bases and J by 5 bases. The CDR3, as DNA: TGTGCCAGCAGTTTAATAGGGGGCGGAACTGAAGCTTTCTTT. Its translation: CASSLIGGGTEAFF. Together with reference TRBV28 and TRBJ1-1, the CDR3 gives the full variable domain: DVKVTQSSRYLVKRTGEKVFLECVQDMDHENMFWYRQDPGLGLRLIYFSYDVKMKEKGDIPEGYSVSREKKERFSLILESASTNQTSMYLCASSLIGGGTEAFFGQGTRLTVV.

V gene TRBV12-2 combines with J gene TRBJ1-5. TRBV12-2 is shown as a pseudogene. The CDR3 covers 17 residues. The CDR3 reads CASRLPMGGVSNQPQHF. CDR3 in DNA: TGTGCAAGTCGCTTACCCATGGGAGGGGTTAGCAATCAGCCCCAGCATTTT.

The J gene is TRBJ2-7, the V gene TRBV6-5; D may be TRBD2 (7 bases). Trimming took off 6 bases at V and 1 base at J, with 16 bases between the two ends. This CDR3 has 15 amino acids. CDR1 is MNHEY and CDR2 is SVGAGI in the germline V gene. In DNA, the CDR3 is TGTGCCAGCAGGTCTCTAGGGGGGGGGTCCTACGAGCAGTACTTC. It specifies CASRSLGGGSYEQYF.

The CDR3 DNA follows: TGTGCCAGCAGCCGCGACAGGGGGCAGTTAGGGGAGCAGTTCTTC. This sequence encodes CASSRDRGQLGEQFF. This sequence joins TRBV5-4 and TRBJ2-1; 10 bases fit TRBD1. V lost 4 bases and J lost 10; bases outside the gene matches: 11. This CDR3 comprises 15 residues. Per the germline V gene, CDR1 is SGHNT and CDR2 is YYREEE (reference sequence).

V and J are TRBV19 and TRBJ2-3, with 7 bases identical to TRBD1. J gave up 8 bases and V 5 bases, and 13 bases lay outside the gene matches. Germline V gene lookup returns CDR1 LNHDA and CDR2 SQIVND (reference sequence). CDR3 length: 15 amino acids. Here the CDR3 DNA reads TGTGCCAGTAGTGCCGGGACAGTGAGGGTTCTTACGCAGTATTTT. Translating gives CASSAGTVRVLTQYF. The full variable domain, with the rest looked up from reference TRBV19 and TRBJ2-3, is DGGITQSPKYLFRKEGQNVTLSCEQNLNHDAMYWYRQDPGQGLRLIYYSQIVNDFQKGDIAEGYSVSREKKESFPLTVTSAQKNPTAFYLCASSAGTVRVLTQYFGPGTRLTVL.

This clone was counted a single time. This CDR3 reads CASSVEVGATLNGGYTF. DNA of the CDR3: TGTGCCAGCAGCGTAGAAGTGGGAGCGACTCTGAATGGTGGCTACACCTTC. This rearrangement joins TRBV9 to TRBJ1-2; no definite D call. Per germline, CDR1 SGDLS and CDR2 YYNGEE. The CDR3 has 17 residues. V shed 0 bases and J shed 7 bases, with 22 bases lying between them.

The CDR3 DNA follows: TGCGCCAGCAGCCAAGCCTCCCAGGTCCAGTCACCCCTCCACTTT. This encodes CASSQASQVQSPLHF. The genes are TRBV4-3 and TRBJ1-6; no reliable D call. With 1 base removed from V and 10 bases from J, the gap between germline ends came to 14 bases. The CDR3 spans 15 residues. Germline V gene sequence: CDR1 LGHNA, CDR2 YSLEER.

The J gene is TRBJ2-7, the V gene TRBV7-2, with 9 bases aligning to TRBD2. V shed 4 bases, J shed 2 bases, and the junction held 6 bases outside the gene matches. The CDR3 is 15 amino acids. CDR1 is SGHTA and CDR2 is FQGNSA in the germline V gene. DNA of the CDR3: TGTGCCAGCAGCTCTCCTCTAGCGGGGACCTACGAGCAGTACTTC. Protein product: CASSSPLAGTYEQYF.

This chain links TRBV7-8 with TRBJ1-6; the D gene is possibly TRBD1 (6 bases). Germline CDR1 is SGHVS and CDR2 is FQNEAQ. Trimming took 1 base from V and 7 from J, leaving 17 bases between them. This CDR3 comprises 17 residues. Written as DNA, the CDR3 is TGTGCCAGCAGCTTAGGAGCGACAGGCTTACAAAATTCACCCCTCCACTTT. Its protein product is CASSLGATGLQNSPLHF. Drawing the rest from reference TRBV7-8 and TRBJ1-6, the complete variable domain is GAGVSQSPRYKVAKRGQDVALRCDPISGHVSLFWYQQALGQGPEFLTYFQNEAQLDKSGLPSDRFFAERPEGSVSTLKIQRTQQEDSAVYLCASSLGATGLQNSPLHFGNGTRLTVT.

The genes are TRBV7-9 and TRBJ1-5; 9 positions agree with TRBD1. CDR3 size: 15 residues. Germline V gene lookup returns CDR1 SEHNR and CDR2 FQNEAQ (reference sequence). The ends lost 5 bases at V and 5 bases at J; junction bases unmatched: 7. CDR3 bases: TGTGCCAGCAGCCCCGGGACAGGGCGGGATCAGCCCCAGCATTTT. As protein: CASSPGTGRDQPQHF.

The chain couples TRBV18 to TRBJ2-7, with TRBD2 identical over 13 bases. Germline V gene sequence: CDR1 KGHSH, CDR2 LQKENI. Losses at the gene ends were 5 bases for V and 6 bases for J; bases not matched to a gene: 7. The CDR3 is 15 residues long. CDR3 coding DNA: TGTGCCAGCTCAGTTGGACTAGCGGGAGCTCGCGAGCAGTACTTC. Residues: CASSVGLAGAREQYF.

This chain connects TRBV5-4 to TRBJ1-5; D may be TRBD1 (5 bases). V dropped 4 bases and J dropped 12 bases, with 17 bases sitting between them. From germline, CDR1 is SGHNT and CDR2 YYREEE (reference sequence). The CDR3 runs to 13 residues. Written as DNA, the CDR3 is TGTGCCAGCAGCATGCGTGGGTCAGGGTTCCAGCATTTT. It specifies CASSMRGSGFQHF.

V usage is TRBV5-6 and J usage is TRBJ1-2, with unresolved D. Germline assignment: CDR1 SGHDT and CDR2 YYEEEE. The V and J ends lost 2 bases and 3 bases respectively, with 14 bases between them. The CDR3 has 15 residues. CDR3 sequence: CASSFRSPDYYGYTF. For the CDR3, the DNA is TGTGCCAGCAGCTTTCGGAGTCCAGACTACTATGGCTACACCTTC.

The sample holds one count of this clone. The chain carries TRBV5-1 and TRBJ1-6, with 9 bases lining up with TRBD1. CDR1 is SGHRS and CDR2 is YFSETQ in the germline V gene. The ends lost 0 bases at V and 10 bases at J; junction bases unmatched: 5. The CDR3 has 15 residues. Here the CDR3 reads CASSLGTGERSPLHF. In DNA form, the CDR3 reads TGCGCCAGCAGCTTGGGGACAGGGGAACGGTCACCCCTCCACTTT.